This entry lists 20 T cell receptor beta chains sequenced from one sample in a study of blood T cell repertoires in COVID-19 (dated by TCRdb to 2020 to 2022). Library generation was performed with the immunoSEQ multiplex PCR assay. This immuneACCESS table, as held by TCRdb, lists in-frame sequences with V and J called but not all clones. Of the missing ones, under half trace to an unresolved V gene in checked studies; the others have no known cause. Here the sample has 120,000 to 150,000 clones; approximately 83% occur a single time. The ten largest make up about 8% of the sample. Sequenced input: peripheral blood. The source is a human donor in a cohort sampled during active COVID-19.

This chain connects TRBV12-3 or TRBV12-4 to TRBJ2-2, with a weak D call TRBD1 (6 bases). The CDR3 is 13 residues long. The V gene lost 2 bases and the J gene lost 7 bases, with 8 bases spanning the gap. The CDR3: CASSLQGFGELFF. As DNA, the CDR3 is TGTGCCAGCAGTTTACAGGGGTTCGGGGAGCTGTTTTTT.

The J gene is TRBJ1-4, the V gene TRBV28; tentative D call: TRBD1 (5 bases). There are 13 residues in the CDR3. V dropped 5 bases and J dropped 14 bases, with 18 bases sitting between them. Germline CDR1 MDHEN, CDR2 SYDVKM. The DNA for the CDR3 is TGTGCCAGCAGTACCTATTCAGGGCAAAGGCTGTTTTTT. It specifies CASSTYSGQRLFF. Drawing the rest from reference TRBV28 and TRBJ1-4, the complete variable domain is DVKVTQSSRYLVKRTGEKVFLECVQDMDHENMFWYRQDPGLGLRLIYFSYDVKMKEKGDIPEGYSVSREKKERFSLILESASTNQTSMYLCASSTYSGQRLFFGSGTQLSVL.

This chain joins TRBV6-4 and TRBJ1-1; 9 nucleotides line up with TRBD1. Looked up from germline, CDR1 is MRHNA and CDR2 is SNTAGT. CDR3 length equals 16 residues. Unmatched junction bases numbered 5, after V lost 3 bases and J lost 0 bases. CDR3 DNA: TGTGCCAGCAGTGATACCGGGACAGGGATGAACACTGAAGCTTTCTTT. It translates to CASSDTGTGMNTEAFF.

The chain couples TRBV10-3 to TRBJ1-4; weak D call: TRBD1 (5 bases). The V gene's germline CDR1 is ENHRY and CDR2 SYGVKD. Trimming cost V 4 bases and J 5 bases, with 8 bases left between them. The CDR3 loop spans 13 amino acids. CDR3 sequence reads: CAISGQQNEKLFF. CDR3 DNA sequence: TGTGCCATCAGTGGACAGCAAAATGAAAAACTGTTTTTT.

The count of this clone is one. The rearrangement uses TRBV28 and TRBJ2-2, with D hard to call. Trimming cost V 5 bases and J 8 bases, with 9 bases left between them. The germline V gene encodes CDR1 MDHEN and CDR2 SYDVKM. The CDR3 extends over 12 amino acids. The CDR3 here is CASSITTGELFF. In DNA, the CDR3 is TGTGCCAGCAGTATTACGACAGGGGAGCTGTTTTTT. Combining the CDR3 with reference TRBV28 and TRBJ2-2 gives the whole variable domain DVKVTQSSRYLVKRTGEKVFLECVQDMDHENMFWYRQDPGLGLRLIYFSYDVKMKEKGDIPEGYSVSREKKERFSLILESASTNQTSMYLCASSITTGELFFGEGSRLTVL.

In this sample, this clone turned up once. The rearrangement joins TRBV6-5 to TRBJ2-2; no definite D call. This CDR3 is built from 13 residues. CDR1 MNHEY and CDR2 SVGAGI come from the germline V gene. Trimming stripped 6 bases from V and 5 bases from J, with 10 bases between. CDR3 sequence (DNA): TGTGCCAGCAGGGCTGTAAAGACCGGGGAGCTGTTTTTT. This sequence encodes CASRAVKTGELFF.

The chain is built from TRBV15 and TRBJ1-2; D might be TRBD1 (5 bases). Germline CDR1 is LNHNV and CDR2 is YYDKDF (reference sequence). This CDR3 has 15 residues. The V and J ends lost 4 bases and 4 bases respectively, with 16 bases between them. CDR3 sequence reads: CATSTLGGSSYGYTF. CDR3 in DNA: TGTGCCACCAGCACCCTTGGGGGGAGTAGCTATGGCTACACCTTC. The full variable domain, completed using reference TRBV15 and TRBJ1-2, is DAMVIQNPRYQVTQFGKPVTLSCSQTLNHNVMYWYQQKSSQAPKLLFHYYDKDFNNEADTPDNFQSRRPNTSFCFLDIRSPGLGDTAMYLCATSTLGGSSYGYTFGSGTRLTVV.

V gene TRBV10-3 combines with J gene TRBJ2-1; 8 nucleotides agree with TRBD2. Trimming removed 3 bases from V and 8 bases from J; junction bases left unmatched: 12. Looked up from germline, CDR1 is ENHRY and CDR2 is SYGVKD. This CDR3 contains 16 residues. CDR3 sequence (DNA): TGTGCCATCAGTGACAATCCGGGGGGGTATGTGGATGAGCAGTTCTTC. The encoded protein is CAISDNPGGYVDEQFF.

The V gene is TRBV6-1, the J gene TRBJ1-1; tentatively, D is TRBD1 (5 bases). The CDR3 length is 16 residues. V shed 2 bases and J shed 0 bases, with 13 bases lying between them. CDR1 and CDR2 (germline): MNHNS, SASEGT. CDR3 in DNA: TGTGCCAGCAGTGAACCACCGACAGATATGAACACTGAAGCTTTCTTT. It translates to CASSEPPTDMNTEAFF.

The V gene is TRBV6-4, the J gene TRBJ2-1, with TRBD2 matching 11 bases. The CDR3 extends over 15 amino acids. Germline CDR1 is MRHNA and CDR2 is SNTAGT. The V segment lost 6 bases and the J segment 9 bases; nucleotides outside the gene matches: 10. In DNA, the CDR3 is TGTGCCAGCAGCATCCTTAGCGGGGGGGCCGGTGAGCAGTTCTTC. Translation gives CASSILSGGAGEQFF.

By share of the sample, this clone is medium-sized. The chain carries TRBV5-5 and TRBJ2-5; 7 bases align to TRBD2. CDR3 length: 15 amino acids. Germline V gives CDR1 SGHKS, CDR2 YYEKEE (reference sequence). V lost 1 base, J lost 4 bases, and 7 bases stayed unmatched. The CDR3 DNA follows: TGTGCCAGCAGCTTGACTAGCGCTAAAGGAGAGACCCAGTACTTC. It translates to CASSLTSAKGETQYF.

The chain joins TRBV9 to TRBJ2-1; 10 bases are shared with TRBD2. This CDR3 region has 15 residues. With V trimmed by 0 bases and J by 5 bases, 2 bases remained unmatched. Looked up from germline, CDR1 is SGDLS and CDR2 is YYNGEE. CDR3 residues: CASSVASGGHNEQFF. Here the CDR3 DNA reads TGTGCCAGCAGCGTAGCTAGCGGGGGACACAATGAGCAGTTCTTC.

The table lists this clone with a few counts. The V call is TRBV28, the J call TRBJ1-2, with TRBD1 matching over 12 bases. CDR1 and CDR2 from the germline V gene are MDHEN and SYDVKM. The length of the CDR3 is 15 residues. The V and J ends lost 6 bases and 3 bases, in that order; junction bases with no gene match: 5. This CDR3 is CASRPGTGGDYGYTF. The CDR3 DNA sequence: TGTGCCAGCAGGCCCGGGACAGGGGGCGACTATGGCTACACCTTC.

The J gene is TRBJ2-1, the V gene TRBV5-1; perhaps TRBD2 as D (6 bases). V lost 0 bases and J 8 bases, leaving 12 bases between the germline ends. Germline-derived CDR1 and CDR2 are SGHRS and YFSETQ. This CDR3 is built from 14 residues. CDR3 sequence (DNA): TGCGCCAGCAGCTTGGATACGCGGGGCGATGAGCAGTTCTTC. This codes for CASSLDTRGDEQFF.

The chain employs TRBV7-9 and TRBJ1-6; D is ambiguous. The length of the CDR3 is 16 residues. Germline CDR1 is SEHNR and CDR2 is FQNEAQ (reference sequence). The V end lost 5 bases, the J end lost 7 bases, and 18 bases lay between the germline ends. CDR3 DNA: TGTGCCAGCAGCACCACGGTCGGGGTCGGCAATTCACCCCTCCACTTT. Its translation is CASSTTVGVGNSPLHF.

The chain uses TRBV5-6 and TRBJ2-3, with D perhaps matching TRBD2 (6 bases). V lost 4 bases and J 2 bases, leaving 11 bases between the germline ends. CDR1 is SGHDT and CDR2 is YYEEEE in the germline V gene. CDR3 size: 14 residues. CDR3 loop: CASSGGGYTDTQYF. The CDR3 region has the DNA TGTGCCAGCAGCGGCGGAGGGTACACAGATACGCAGTATTTT.

The chain employs TRBV5-1 and TRBJ2-5; possibly TRBD2 for D (6 bases). Germline CDR1 reads SGHRS; CDR2 reads YFSETQ. V was pared by 0 bases and J by 4 bases, with 16 bases between. The CDR3 sequence is 16 residues long. The CDR3 DNA sequence: TGCGCCAGCAGCTTGGTACCCCAGGGAGGTTCAGAGACCCAGTACTTC. Translation: CASSLVPQGGSETQYF.

The chain employs TRBV6-5 and TRBJ1-2; a weak D match, TRBD1 (6 bases). The V gene lost 0 bases and the J gene lost 1 base, with 12 bases spanning the gap. Germline CDR1 and CDR2: MNHEY and SVGAGI. This CDR3 spans 16 amino acids. In DNA, the CDR3 is TGTGCCAGCAGTTACTCAGGGACACTTGATAACTATGGCTACACCTTC. Translating gives CASSYSGTLDNYGYTF.

This clone was seen only a few times. The rearrangement uses TRBV3-1 (or the pseudogene TRBV3-2) and TRBJ2-7; no clear D gene. Germline-derived CDR1 and CDR2 are LGHDT and YNNKEL (reference sequence). V was cut by 0 bases and J by 3 bases, with 6 bases left in between. The CDR3 consists of 13 residues. CDR3 bases: TGTGCCAGCAGCCAAGAGCACGGCTACGAGCAGTACTTC. Its protein is CASSQEHGYEQYF.

The chain combines TRBV6-5 with TRBJ2-7, with D uncertain. Trimming pared 6 bases from V and 1 base from J, leaving 10 bases between. Germline lookup yields CDR1 MNHEY and CDR2 SVGAGI. The CDR3 contains 13 residues. The CDR3 loop is CASRKTLSYEQYF. CDR3 coding DNA: TGTGCCAGCAGAAAGACTTTATCCTACGAGCAGTACTTC.